The 27 T cell receptor beta chains below were found in one sample sequenced in a study of CD8 T cells in Susac syndrome. cDNA came from about 0.5 to 1 ug RNA primed by random hexamers. TCRdb independently ran MiXCR on the immunoSEQ multiplex PCR reads; one entry per CDR3 protein. Of 150,000 to 180,000 distinct CDR3 sequences in the sample, about 94% are singletons; the top ten hold just over 0.2%. The sequenced material came from CD8+ T cells from PBMCs. The source of these receptors is a human donor with multiple sclerosis.

The CDR3 bases are TGTGCCAGCAGTGCGTCCGGGGGGAGGGTCTACCAAGAGACCCAGTACTTC. Translated, it gives CASSASGGRVYQETQYF. This chain uses TRBV2 with TRBJ2-5; 7 bases line up with TRBD2. The CDR3 loop spans 17 amino acids. V was pared by 4 bases and J by 0 bases, with 11 bases of the junction left unmatched. CDR1 and CDR2 (germline): SNHLY, FYNNEI.

The V call is TRBV6-5, the J call TRBJ2-3; 11 bases are shared with TRBD2. Germline V gene sequence: CDR1 MNHEY, CDR2 SVGAGI. There are 18 residues in the CDR3. V lost 2 bases and J lost 2; bases outside the gene matches: 9. The CDR3 is CASSYSPELAGDTDTQYF. For the CDR3, the DNA is TGTGCCAGCAGTTACAGCCCCGAACTAGCGGGGGACACAGATACGCAGTATTTT.

The V gene is TRBV2, the J gene TRBJ1-2; 11 positions agree with TRBD1. CDR1 is SNHLY and CDR2 is FYNNEI in the germline V gene. V lost 2 bases and J lost 4; bases outside the gene matches: 3. This CDR3 has 15 residues. CDR3 residues: CASSESGTGGYGYTF. CDR3 DNA sequence: TGTGCCAGCAGTGAATCCGGGACAGGGGGCTATGGCTACACCTTC.

In this sample, this clonotype turned up once. The chain carries TRBV29-1 and TRBJ1-2; TRBD1 might be the D (5 bases). Trimming took off 3 bases at V and 8 bases at J, with 16 bases between the two ends. Germline V gene sequence: CDR1 SQVTM, CDR2 ANQGSEA. CDR3 length: 13 residues. CDR3 nucleotide sequence: TGCAGCGTTGACTTTGGGGCACCACGGGGCTACACCTTC. This encodes CSVDFGAPRGYTF.

The V call is TRBV5-1, the J call TRBJ1-2; no firm D call. Looked up from germline, CDR1 is SGHRS and CDR2 is YFSETQ. The V end was cut by 3 bases, the J end by 4 bases, with 10 bases between. This CDR3 is 13 amino acids long. CDR3: CASSSDGPYGYTF. As DNA, the CDR3 is TGCGCCAGCAGCTCGGACGGACCCTATGGCTACACCTTC.

The chain recombines TRBV24-1 with TRBJ2-2; the D is unclear. The V gene lost 5 bases and the J gene lost 5 bases, with 5 bases spanning the gap. The CDR3 is 12 amino acids. Germline V gene data show CDR1 as KGHDR and CDR2 as SFDVKD. Here the CDR3 reads CATSAGTGELFF. In nucleotides, the CDR3 is TGTGCCACCAGTGCGGGTACCGGGGAGCTGTTTTTT.

This chain links TRBV29-1 with TRBJ1-1, with D unresolved. This CDR3 is 12 amino acids long. In germline, CDR1 is SQVTM, CDR2 ANQGSEA. Trimming pared 3 bases from V and 1 base from J, leaving 6 bases between. The CDR3 DNA is TGCAGCGTTGATGGGGAGAACACTGAAGCTTTCTTT. It encodes CSVDGENTEAFF.

The chain has TRBV5-1 and TRBJ2-1; TRBD1 agrees at 10 bases. The CDR3 length is 13 residues. V shed 7 bases, J shed 8 bases, and the junction held 6 bases outside the gene matches. Germline assignment: CDR1 SGHRS and CDR2 YFSETQ. The CDR3 reads CASGTGVGDEQFF. CDR3 sequence (DNA): TGCGCCAGCGGGACAGGGGTTGGCGATGAGCAGTTCTTC.

This sequence joins TRBV16 and TRBJ2-7; D gene unclear. This CDR3 is 12 amino acids long. In germline, CDR1 is KGHSY, CDR2 FQNENV. V was shortened by 3 bases and J by 2 bases, with 5 bases between the two germline ends. The CDR3 DNA follows: TGTGCCAGCAGCCAGGCACCCTACGAGCAGTACTTC. Translated, it gives CASSQAPYEQYF.

The gene calls are TRBV20-1 and TRBJ2-4; no definite D call. Germline CDR1 DFQATT, CDR2 SNEGSKA (reference sequence). The V and J ends lost 6 bases and 0 bases respectively, with 15 bases between them. This CDR3 is 15 amino acids long. DNA of the CDR3: TGCAGTGCCCCAGCTCACCTACTAGCCAAAAACATTCAGTACTTC. This sequence encodes CSAPAHLLAKNIQYF.

The chain uses TRBV9 and TRBJ2-2; 7 bases match TRBD1. Germline CDR1 reads SGDLS; CDR2 reads YYNGEE. The length of the CDR3 is 19 residues. V was pared by 5 bases and J by 2 bases, with 18 bases of the junction left unmatched. The CDR3 sequence: CASSYSTGISSRNTGELFF. For the CDR3, the DNA is TGTGCCAGCAGTTATTCGACAGGGATCAGCTCTCGCAACACCGGGGAGCTGTTTTTT.

The J gene is TRBJ1-6, the V gene TRBV5-6; D perhaps matches TRBD1 (5 bases). Looked up from germline, CDR1 is SGHDT and CDR2 is YYEEEE. The CDR3 is 14 residues long. The V gene lost 4 bases and the J gene lost 5 bases, with 10 bases spanning the gap. CDR3 loop: CASSPGTDNSPLHF. CDR3 nucleotide sequence: TGTGCCAGCAGCCCCGGGACGGATAATTCACCCCTCCACTTT.

The chain has TRBV15 and TRBJ2-7; TRBD2 is a possible D gene (6 bases). The CDR3 is made up of 13 amino acids. Deletions cut 7 bases from V and 7 bases from J, with 17 bases between. Germline CDR1 is LNHNV and CDR2 is YYDKDF (reference sequence). The CDR3 DNA is TGTGCCACCATGCAGGGTCTGGGGAGGGAGCAGTACTTC. Amino acid sequence: CATMQGLGREQYF.

The genes are TRBV5-4 and TRBJ2-7, with TRBD2 matching over 8 bases. The germline V gene encodes CDR1 SGHNT and CDR2 YYREEE (reference sequence). This CDR3 comprises 15 residues. V was clipped by 0 bases and J by 4 bases; unmatched bases: 6. CDR3 region: CASSLGKGLVYEQYF. For the CDR3, the DNA is TGTGCCAGCAGCTTGGGAAAGGGACTAGTGTACGAGCAGTACTTC.

The rearrangement links TRBV13 to TRBJ2-3, with TRBD2 as a possible D gene (7 bases). The CDR3 extends over 16 amino acids. The V end was cut by 5 bases, the J end by 7 bases, with 22 bases between. Germline V gives CDR1 PRHDT, CDR2 FYEKMQ (reference sequence). The CDR3 reads CASSPRGGSAFNTQYF. CDR3 nucleotides: TGTGCCAGCAGCCCTAGGGGGGGGTCGGCTTTTAATACGCAGTATTTT.

The gene calls are TRBV12-3 or TRBV12-4 and TRBJ1-4, with unresolved D. The CDR3 sequence is 13 residues long. Trimming shortened V by 5 bases and J by 8 bases, and 12 bases separated the two germline ends. This chain's CDR3 is CASSRSFIEKLFF. As DNA, the CDR3 is TGTGCCAGCAGTCGCTCCTTTATCGAAAAACTGTTTTTT.

This chain connects TRBV5-1 to TRBJ2-5; TRBD1 matches at 8 bases. The germline V gene has CDR1 SGHRS and CDR2 YFSETQ. There are 15 residues in the CDR3. Trimming took 0 bases from V and 5 from J; bases not matched to a gene: 6. The CDR3 reads CASSLGQGAGETQYF. DNA for the CDR3: TGCGCCAGCAGCTTGGGGCAGGGGGCAGGTGAGACCCAGTACTTC.

V usage is TRBV29-1 and J usage is TRBJ2-1; D remains unclear. Per germline, CDR1 SQVTM and CDR2 ANQGSEA. V was trimmed by 3 bases and J by 2 bases, leaving 5 bases between them. This CDR3 has 12 residues. CDR3 protein: CSVEGPYNEQFF. DNA for the CDR3: TGCAGCGTTGAGGGCCCCTACAATGAGCAGTTCTTC.

This sequence joins TRBV7-9 and TRBJ2-1; D not resolved. The CDR3 has 11 residues. The V and J ends lost 4 bases and 13 bases respectively, with 11 bases between them. Per germline, CDR1 SEHNR and CDR2 FQNEAQ (reference sequence). The DNA for the CDR3 is TGTGCCAGCAGCTCCCAAGTGAGACAGTTCTTC. Its protein product is CASSSQVRQFF.

This rearrangement joins TRBV27 to TRBJ1-2; D is undetermined. CDR1 MNHEY and CDR2 SMNVEV come from the germline V gene (reference sequence). V was clipped by 5 bases and J by 8 bases, with 15 bases between them. There are 13 residues in the CDR3. The CDR3 DNA sequence: TGTGCCAGCAGTCTCGGACGTGCCGGAGGCTACACCTTC. Its translation: CASSLGRAGGYTF.

The V and J genes are TRBV9 and TRBJ2-1; D gene unclear. The CDR3 extends over 16 amino acids. Deletions cut 0 bases from V and 0 bases from J, with 10 bases between. CDR1 is SGDLS and CDR2 is YYNGEE in the germline V gene. CDR3: CASSVGGLSSYNEQFF. CDR3 in DNA: TGTGCCAGCAGCGTAGGAGGCTTGAGCTCCTACAATGAGCAGTTCTTC.

The chain uses TRBV6-2 or TRBV6-3 and TRBJ1-6, with 9 bases matching TRBD1. The J segment lost 13 bases and the V segment lost 6 bases, leaving 10 bases of the junction unmatched. CDR3 length: 14 amino acids. Per germline, CDR1 MNHEY and CDR2 SVGEGT. CDR3 bases: TGTGCCAGCAGCCCCGGGACAGGGTCCTTTCCCCTCCACTTT. Translating gives CASSPGTGSFPLHF.

The CDR3 DNA sequence: TGTGCCAGCAGCTTAGCGGGGCGGTCCTACAATGAGCAGTTCTTC. Translating gives CASSLAGRSYNEQFF. The chain carries TRBV2 and TRBJ2-1; 8 bases map to TRBD2. The CDR3 consists of 15 residues. Trimming at V came to 6 bases and at J to 1 base, leaving 5 bases not matched to a gene. Germline V CDR1 and CDR2: SNHLY, FYNNEI.

The CDR3 bases are TGTGCCAGCAGCCCCGCCGACAGTATGAACACTGAAGCTTTCTTT. It translates to CASSPADSMNTEAFF. This chain uses TRBV14 with TRBJ1-1; D possibly corresponds to TRBD1 (5 bases). V was trimmed by 4 bases and J by 0 bases, leaving 12 bases between them. CDR3 length: 15 residues. Germline CDR1 reads SGHDN; CDR2 reads FVKESK.

The chain employs TRBV12-3 or TRBV12-4 and TRBJ2-3; 9 bases map to TRBD1. The length of the CDR3 is 14 residues. The V gene end was trimmed by 8 bases and the J gene end by 7 bases; junction bases not matched to a gene: 10. The CDR3 here is CASFHRGHINTQYF. The CDR3 nucleotides are TGTGCCAGCTTCCACAGGGGGCATATAAATACGCAGTATTTT.

J is TRBJ2-1 and V is TRBV13; TRBD1 aligns across 7 bases. The CDR3 sequence is 14 residues long. Germline assignment: CDR1 PRHDT and CDR2 FYEKMQ (reference sequence). V gave up 9 bases and J gave up 2 bases; unmatched junction bases: 7. In nucleotides, the CDR3 is TGTGCCAGTCGCCGGGACAGAGCCTACAATGAGCAGTTCTTC. It specifies CASRRDRAYNEQFF.

The chain uses TRBV29-1 and TRBJ2-1; D gene unclear. The CDR3 is 11 residues long. Deletions cut 4 bases from V and 3 bases from J, with 4 bases between. Germline assignment: CDR1 SQVTM and CDR2 ANQGSEA. The CDR3 DNA reads as TGCAGCGTTGGCTTCTACAATGAGCAGTTCTTC. Translation gives CSVGFYNEQFF.